The 17 T cell receptor beta chains below all came from one sample that was sequenced in a study of metastatic and nonmetastatic thyroid tumors. None of the patients had undergone any treatment ahead of thyroid surgery. TCRdb reprocessed the PCR reads using MiXCR. The table includes roughly 21,000 clones, roughly 27% detected once. Sequenced sample: tumor tissue. These receptors came from a male donor with papillary thyroid cancer or a benign thyroid nodule (not recorded which). Some clones in this sample may be carry-over from other donors' samples.

Only a few counts were recorded for this clone. V gene TRBV10-3 combines with J gene TRBJ2-3; perhaps TRBD1 as D (6 bases). This CDR3 is built from 14 residues. Trimming pared 10 bases from V and 6 bases from J, leaving 20 bases between. Looked up from germline, CDR1 is ENHRY and CDR2 is SYGVKD. The CDR3: CATAVGGADDTQYF. The CDR3 DNA follows: TGTGCCACCGCCGTTGGGGGCGCAGACGATACGCAGTATTTT.

This clone is deemed medium-sized. The chain carries TRBV19 and TRBJ1-1; D unresolved. Germline-derived CDR1 and CDR2 are LNHDA and SQIVND (reference sequence). Trimming shortened V by 4 bases and J by 10 bases, and 16 bases separated the two germline ends. CDR3 length equals 13 residues. The CDR3 spells CASSTLLESGAFF. The CDR3 DNA reads TGTGCCAGTAGTACCCTTCTTGAGAGTGGAGCTTTCTTT.

A note on this clone: A read error may account for a junction end that differs from germline. The DNA for the CDR3 is TGTGCCAGCAGATCTGCAAGGGAATACGGAGATGGATACACCTTC. Amino acid sequence: CASRSAREYGDGYTF. This sequence joins TRBV28 and TRBJ1-2; D is unresolved. The CDR3 has 15 amino acids. CDR1 is MDHEN and CDR2 is SYDVKM in the germline V gene.

In its sample, this clone was seen many times. A read error may account for a junction end that differs from germline. V and J are TRBV18 and TRBJ2-5; TRBD2 matches 11 bases. Germline V gene data show CDR1 as KGHSH and CDR2 as LQKENI. The CDR3 has 16 amino acids. The CDR3 DNA reads TGTGCTAGCTCACCACCGCCTAGCGGGAGGTCAGAGACCCAGTACTTC. It specifies CASSPPPSGRSETQYF.

This chain links TRBV6-1 with TRBJ2-7, with 7 bases aligning to TRBD1. The CDR3 extends over 16 amino acids. CDR1 is MNHNS and CDR2 is SASEGT in the germline V gene. Trimming removed 3 bases from V and 6 bases from J; junction bases left unmatched: 14. The CDR3 DNA follows: TGTGCCAGCAGTGATCTAGCCGGGATAGGGGGCGCCGAGCAGTACTTC. Translating gives CASSDLAGIGGAEQYF.

This clone counts as medium-sized. The chain couples TRBV27 to TRBJ2-3; unclear D gene. The V end lost 5 bases, the J end lost 1 base, and 13 bases lay between the germline ends. The CDR3 is made up of 15 amino acids. Germline lookup yields CDR1 MNHEY and CDR2 SMNVEV (reference sequence). The CDR3 loop is CASSPRRIGTDTQYF. CDR3 DNA sequence: TGTGCCAGCAGTCCCCGACGGATTGGCACAGATACGCAGTATTTT.

This clone has at least ten counts. Germline is not matched at one junction end, which may reflect a read error. V gene TRBV6-2 or TRBV6-3 combines with J gene TRBJ1-5; D gene unclear. The CDR3 sequence is 12 residues long. The germline CDR1 and CDR2 sequences are MNHEY and SVGEGT. CDR3 sequence: CASCAFNQPQHF. The CDR3 region has the DNA TGTGCCAGCTGCGCTTTTAATCAGCCCCAGCACTTT.

V usage is TRBV6-2 or TRBV6-3 and J usage is TRBJ2-7, with 9 nucleotides matching TRBD1. The CDR3 has 15 residues. Germline loops: CDR1 MNHEY, CDR2 SVGEGT. V lost 6 bases, J lost 6 bases, and 12 bases stayed unmatched. The DNA of the CDR3 is TGTGCCAGCAGCTATAACGGGACAGGGAATTTCGAGCAGTACTTC. The encoded protein is CASSYNGTGNFEQYF.

As regards this clone: A read error is likely, as this CDR3 ends without the conserved phenylalanine or tryptophan. The chain combines TRBV12-3 or TRBV12-4 with TRBJ1-2, with D perhaps matching TRBD1 (6 bases). CDR3 length: 13 amino acids. Between the trimmed V and J ends, which lost 5 bases and 8 bases, there was a span of 15 bases. The CDR3 loop reads CASSPGHTGGYTS. The CDR3 DNA follows: TGTGCCAGCAGTCCGGGACATACGGGCGGCTACACCTCC.

The chain combines TRBV20-1 with TRBJ2-1; 9 nucleotides align to TRBD2. CDR3 length: 17 amino acids. CDR1 and CDR2 (germline): DFQATT, SNEGSKA (reference sequence). V lost 0 bases and J lost 0; bases outside the gene matches: 6. CDR3 bases: TGCAGTGCTAGAGACTCTAGCGGGATGCGCTCCTACAATGAGCAGTTCTTC. Its translation: CSARDSSGMRSYNEQFF.

This clone is medium-sized (0.01 to 0.1%) by share. This chain uses TRBV6-1 with TRBJ1-1; possible D gene TRBD1, 5 bases. The CDR3 is 15 amino acids. Trimming pared 2 bases from V and 0 bases from J, leaving 10 bases between. Germline V gene sequence: CDR1 MNHNS, CDR2 SASEGT. The DNA for the CDR3 is TGTGCCAGCAGTGAACAGGGCAGAATGAACACTGAAGCTTTCTTT. It encodes CASSEQGRMNTEAFF.

This clone has more than one count but fewer than ten. The chain is built from TRBV7-9 and TRBJ1-2, with TRBD1 as a possible D gene (6 bases). The CDR3 spans 14 residues. Trimming took 4 bases from V and 0 from J, leaving 9 bases between them. Germline-derived CDR1 and CDR2 are SEHNR and FQNEAQ (reference sequence). The CDR3 region has the DNA TGTGCCAGCAGCTCCGCAGGGGCTAACTATGGCTACACCTTC. Its protein product is CASSSAGANYGYTF.

In its sample, this clone is medium-sized. In DNA form, the CDR3 reads TGTGCCAGCAGCCATTTACTTCCGGGACACGGATCCTACGAGCAGTACTTC. Translation: CASSHLLPGHGSYEQYF. The chain links TRBV14 to TRBJ2-7, with D perhaps matching TRBD1 (6 bases). The CDR3 runs 17 residues. The V and J ends lost 3 bases and 1 base respectively, with 19 bases between them. Germline CDR1 and CDR2: SGHDN and FVKESK.

The DNA for the CDR3 is TGTGCCAGTAGTATTAATTTGGGGGGCGACTATGGCTACACCTTC. This codes for CASSINLGGDYGYTF. This chain connects TRBV19 to TRBJ1-2, with a tentative D call TRBD1 (6 bases). Trimming removed 3 bases at V and 3 bases at J, with 14 bases between. There are 15 residues in the CDR3. The V gene's germline CDR1 is LNHDA and CDR2 SQIVND (reference sequence).

As regards this clone: Relative to the germline gene, one junction end is altered; a read error may explain this. J is TRBJ2-2 and V is TRBV19; D possibly corresponds to TRBD2 (5 bases). CDR1 is LNHDA and CDR2 is SQIVND in the germline V gene (reference sequence). The CDR3 is made up of 15 amino acids. CDR3 in DNA: TGTGCCAGTAGTCGGCAGGTACAGAACACCGGGGAGCTGTTCTTT. As protein: CASSRQVQNTGELFF.

The chain recombines TRBV6-5 with TRBJ2-7; no firm D call. There are 13 residues in the CDR3. Germline values: CDR1 MNHEY, CDR2 SVGAGI. Trimming removed 0 bases at V and 6 bases at J, with 9 bases between. For the CDR3, the DNA is TGTGCCAGCAGTTACTCGCGCTCAGGCGAGCAGTACTTC. Encoded protein: CASSYSRSGEQYF.

CDR3 bases: TGTGCCACCAGCAGGGCACATGCCGCCTACGAGCAGTACTTC. Protein: CATSRAHAAYEQYF. The J gene is TRBJ2-7, the V gene TRBV15; no definite D call. The CDR3 has 14 residues. Trimming cost V 3 bases and J 2 bases, with 11 bases left between them. Per germline, CDR1 LNHNV and CDR2 YYDKDF (reference sequence).